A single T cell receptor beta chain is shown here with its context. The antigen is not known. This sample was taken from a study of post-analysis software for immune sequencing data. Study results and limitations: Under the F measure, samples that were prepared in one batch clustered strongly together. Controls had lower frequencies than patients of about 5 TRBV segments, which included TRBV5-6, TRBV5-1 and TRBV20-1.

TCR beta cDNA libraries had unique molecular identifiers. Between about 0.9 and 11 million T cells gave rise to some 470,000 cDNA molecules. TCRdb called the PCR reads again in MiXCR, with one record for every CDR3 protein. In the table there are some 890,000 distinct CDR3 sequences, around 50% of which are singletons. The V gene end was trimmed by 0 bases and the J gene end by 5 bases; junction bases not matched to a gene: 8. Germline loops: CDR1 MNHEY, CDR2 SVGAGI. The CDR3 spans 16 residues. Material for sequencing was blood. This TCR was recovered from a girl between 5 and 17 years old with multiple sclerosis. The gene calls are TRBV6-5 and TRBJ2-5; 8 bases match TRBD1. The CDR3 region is CASSYSGRGPGETQYF. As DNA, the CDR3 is TGTGCCAGCAGTTACTCTGGCAGGGGGCCTGGGGAGACCCAGTACTTC.